The 4 T cell receptor beta chains given below trace back to one sample, sequenced in a study of blood T cell repertoires in COVID-19 (dated by TCRdb to about 2020). Library creation used the immunoSEQ multiplex PCR assay. Imported from immuneACCESS, the table was reduced by TCRdb to in-frame sequences with V and J called. These copies leave out some clones; in studies compared against another copy, an unresolved V gene accounts for under half, and the cause of the remainder is not known. The sample has about 95,000 clones on record, 80% to 95% of them singletons. Roughly 4% of the sample rests with the top ten. The specimen sequenced was peripheral blood. Receptor source: a woman in her forties or fifties in a cohort sampled during active COVID-19.

This chain's CDR3 is CASPGTSIRTGELFF. In nucleotides, the CDR3 is TGTGCCAGTCCCGGGACTAGCATTCGCACCGGGGAGCTGTTTTTT. This chain connects TRBV11-2 to TRBJ2-2; 9 bases line up with TRBD2. The germline gives CDR1 SGHAT, CDR2 FQNNGV. V lost 9 bases and J lost 4; bases outside the gene matches: 9. The CDR3 is 15 residues long.

CDR3 DNA: TGTGCCAGCAGCCCTTTAGCGGGAAGCAACAATGAGCAGTTCTTC. Its translation: CASSPLAGSNNEQFF. The chain is built from TRBV7-6 and TRBJ2-1; 8 bases are a match to TRBD2. The ends lost 5 bases at V and 5 bases at J; junction bases unmatched: 8. Germline CDR1 is SGHVS and CDR2 is FNYEAQ. The CDR3 extends over 15 amino acids. The variable domain in full, completed from reference TRBV7-6 and TRBJ2-1, reads GAGVSQSPRYKVTKRGQDVALRCDPISGHVSLYWYRQALGQGPEFLTYFNYEAQQDKSGLPNDRFSAERPEGSISTLTIQRTEQRDSAMYRCASSPLAGSNNEQFFGPGTRLTVL.

In DNA, the CDR3 is TGTGCCTGGAGTGTACAGGAAGGGTTGAGAACTGAAGCTTTCTTT. It is translated as CAWSVQEGLRTEAFF. The rearrangement links TRBV30 to TRBJ1-1; TRBD1 might be the D (5 bases). The CDR3 runs 15 residues. Trimming took 0 bases from V and 5 from J, leaving 16 bases between them. Germline-derived CDR1 and CDR2 are GTSNPN and SVGIG (reference sequence). Looking up the rest from reference TRBV30 and TRBJ1-1 gives the full variable domain: SQTIHQWPATLVQPVGSPLSLECTVEGTSNPNLYWYRQAAGRGLQLLFYSVGIGQISSEVPQNLSASRPQDRQFILSSKKLLLSDSGFYLCAWSVQEGLRTEAFFGQGTRLTVV.

About this clone: The junction does not match germline at one end; this may be a read error. This chain joins TRBV27 and TRBJ1-1; D is possibly TRBD1 (5 bases). The length of the CDR3 is 11 residues. The germline CDR1 and CDR2 sequences are MNHEY and SMNVEV (reference sequence). The CDR3 sequence is CATRGNAEAFF. For the CDR3, the DNA is TGTGCCACCCGGGGGAACGCTGAAGCTTTCTTT.